A single sample is the source of the 26 T cell receptor beta chains below, sequenced in a study of cytomegalovirus exposure and HLA in healthy donors. PCR was performed using 60 Vbeta and 13 Jbeta primers. Libraries were prepared by immunoSEQ multiplex PCR; TCRdb keeps only in-frame clonotypes and omits some of them. The profile covers about 190,000 clones, with roughly 74% appearing a single time and 1.5% to 2% taken by the ten largest. Sequenced input: PBMCs. Every receptor here comes from a woman under 40 in good health and CMV-seronegative.

The genes are TRBV5-1 and TRBJ1-1, with D tentatively TRBD1 (5 bases). Germline V gene sequence: CDR1 SGHRS, CDR2 YFSETQ. The CDR3 length is 17 residues. V was shortened by 4 bases and J by 5 bases, with 24 bases between the two germline ends. The CDR3 nucleotides are TGCGCCAGCAGCCTCCCGTCAGGGACCTCGGGGAGGACTGAAGCTTTCTTT. Amino acid sequence: CASSLPSGTSGRTEAFF.

The V gene is TRBV15, the J gene TRBJ2-7; a possible D gene is TRBD2 (6 bases). CDR3 length equals 16 residues. V was pared by 0 bases and J by 2 bases, with 14 bases between. The germline gives CDR1 LNHNV, CDR2 YYDKDF (reference sequence). CDR3 amino acids: CATSRDPGVSTYEQYF. DNA of the CDR3: TGTGCCACCAGCAGAGATCCGGGGGTATCCACCTACGAGCAGTACTTC.

The V and J genes are TRBV7-8 and TRBJ2-4; 7 bases line up with TRBD2. Germline values: CDR1 SGHVS, CDR2 FQNEAQ. J gave up 3 bases and V 3 bases, and 8 bases lay outside the gene matches. The length of the CDR3 is 16 residues. CDR3 region: CASSLGGGGSKNIQYF. Written as DNA, the CDR3 is TGTGCCAGCAGCTTGGGGGGGGGAGGTAGCAAAAACATTCAGTACTTC. Complete variable domain (other parts from reference TRBV7-8 and TRBJ2-4): GAGVSQSPRYKVAKRGQDVALRCDPISGHVSLFWYQQALGQGPEFLTYFQNEAQLDKSGLPSDRFFAERPEGSVSTLKIQRTQQEDSAVYLCASSLGGGGSKNIQYFGAGTRLSVL.

V gene TRBV7-9 combines with J gene TRBJ1-3; TRBD1 might be the D (6 bases). V was clipped by 6 bases and J by 7 bases, with 31 bases between them. The CDR3 totals 19 residues. The V gene's germline CDR1 is SEHNR and CDR2 FQNEAQ (reference sequence). This chain's CDR3 is CASSSRDTLPSTQRNTIYF. CDR3 nucleotide sequence: TGTGCCAGCAGTTCGAGGGACACCTTACCCTCAACTCAGCGGAACACCATATATTTT.

The chain employs TRBV25-1 and TRBJ1-3; 7 bases fit TRBD1. Germline V gene lookup returns CDR1 MGHDK and CDR2 SYGVNS. J lost 4 bases, V lost 1 base, and 13 bases had no gene match. This CDR3 has 18 amino acids. DNA of the CDR3: TGTGCCAGCAGTGAATCGGGTGGGTGGGGACAGATCGGAAACACCATATATTTT. It is translated as CASSESGGWGQIGNTIYF.

V is TRBV10-1 and J is TRBJ2-1; 7 bases map to TRBD2. This CDR3 has 14 amino acids. With V trimmed by 0 bases and J by 7 bases, 3 bases remained unmatched. Germline CDR1 WNHNN, CDR2 SYGVQD (reference sequence). CDR3 nucleotides: TGCGCCAGCAGTGAGTCGGGAGGGGCGAATGAGCAGTTCTTC. Its protein is CASSESGGANEQFF.

This clone has only one observation. The chain couples TRBV27 to TRBJ1-1, with D possibly matching TRBD1 (5 bases). Germline V gene sequence: CDR1 MNHEY, CDR2 SMNVEV (reference sequence). Trimming took 7 bases from V and 0 from J, leaving 15 bases between them. The CDR3 consists of 15 residues. The CDR3: CASKPRGIMNTEAFF. The DNA for the CDR3 is TGTGCCAGCAAACCGCGGGGGATAATGAACACTGAAGCTTTCTTT.

The chain has TRBV30 and TRBJ1-1; 11 bases fit TRBD1. The CDR3 runs to 14 residues. Germline V gives CDR1 GTSNPN, CDR2 SVGIG (reference sequence). Germline trimming cut 3 bases from V and 4 bases from J; bases unmatched to any gene: 4. CDR3 residues: CAWSPGQGGTEAFF. The CDR3 nucleotides read TGTGCCTGGAGCCCGGGACAGGGGGGCACTGAAGCTTTCTTT.

This clone was detected only once. The DNA for the CDR3 is TGTGCCAGCAGCTTAACCCGGACTAGCGGGAGATACAATGAGCAGTTCTTC. This gives the protein CASSLTRTSGRYNEQFF. This rearrangement joins TRBV7-3 to TRBJ2-1, with 13 bases lining up with TRBD2. V shed 0 bases and J 4 bases; nucleotides not matched to a gene: 3. The CDR3 has 17 amino acids. Germline V lookup: CDR1 SGHTA, CDR2 FQGTGA. The full variable domain, rest sourced from reference TRBV7-3 and TRBJ2-1, is GAGVSQTPSNKVTEKGKYVELRCDPISGHTALYWYRQSLGQGPEFLIYFQGTGAADDSGLPNDRFFAVRPEGSVSTLKIQRTERGDSAVYLCASSLTRTSGRYNEQFFGPGTRLTVL.

The rearrangement uses TRBV19 and TRBJ1-1; D not resolved. Germline loops: CDR1 LNHDA, CDR2 SQIVND (reference sequence). V dropped 8 bases and J dropped 2 bases, with 9 bases sitting between them. The CDR3 consists of 12 residues. The chain's CDR3 is CASSDINTEAFF. The DNA of the CDR3 is TGTGCCAGTTCTGACATTAACACTGAAGCTTTCTTT.

V is TRBV18 and J is TRBJ2-1, with 8 bases lining up with TRBD2. V trimming: 3 bases; J trimming: 4 bases; junction bases outside the gene matches: 8. From germline, CDR1 is KGHSH and CDR2 LQKENI. The CDR3 has 16 amino acids. This CDR3 reads CASSPTMRGRYNEQFF. CDR3 nucleotide sequence: TGTGCCAGCTCACCGACTATGCGCGGGAGGTACAATGAGCAGTTCTTC.

The chain couples TRBV28 to TRBJ2-3, with TRBD1 as a possible D gene (5 bases). Germline assignment: CDR1 MDHEN and CDR2 SYDVKM. The CDR3 totals 14 residues. V lost 4 bases and J lost 6, with 14 bases in between. The CDR3 reads CASSSRVRSDTQYF. As DNA, the CDR3 is TGTGCCAGCAGTTCCAGGGTGAGGTCGGATACGCAGTATTTT.

This clone was counted only a few times. The rearrangement joins TRBV5-4 to TRBJ2-2, with no clear D. V was shortened by 0 bases and J by 4 bases, with 4 bases between the two germline ends. The length of the CDR3 is 13 residues. Germline CDR1 is SGHNT and CDR2 is YYREEE (reference sequence). The CDR3 DNA follows: TGTGCCAGCAGCTTGGGAGGCACCGGGGAGCTGTTTTTT. Its protein product is CASSLGGTGELFF.

The gene calls are TRBV9 and TRBJ2-1; 11 nucleotides match TRBD2. The V and J ends lost 3 bases and 5 bases, in that order; junction bases with no gene match: 1. Germline CDR1 and CDR2: SGDLS and YYNGEE. The CDR3 contains 14 residues. The CDR3 reads CASSGLAGHNEQFF. The CDR3 bases are TGTGCCAGCAGCGGACTAGCGGGGCACAATGAGCAGTTCTTC.

CDR3 nucleotide sequence: TGCAGCGTTGAAGATCGAGGGCCTAGCACAGATACGCAGTATTTT. This encodes CSVEDRGPSTDTQYF. The V and J genes are TRBV29-1 and TRBJ2-3; maybe TRBD2 (5 bases). CDR3 length: 15 residues. The V end lost 0 bases, the J end lost 0 bases, and 10 bases lay between the germline ends. CDR1 and CDR2 (germline): SQVTM, ANQGSEA.

The chain joins TRBV6-6 to TRBJ1-1; D unclear. V lost 10 bases, J lost 6 bases, and 21 bases lay in between. This CDR3 has 14 amino acids. Germline CDR1 is MNHNY and CDR2 is SVGAGI (reference sequence). The CDR3 nucleotides are TGTGCCACCATTGTGGGCCCCCCACGGCCTGAAGCTTTCTTT. Amino acids: CATIVGPPRPEAFF.

The V and J genes are TRBV11-2 and TRBJ2-7; the D is unclear. This CDR3 has 13 amino acids. Germline CDR1 is SGHAT and CDR2 is FQNNGV. Trimming took 6 bases from V and 0 from J, leaving 9 bases between them. CDR3 in amino acids: CASSARHSYEQYF. The CDR3 DNA reads as TGTGCCAGCAGTGCACGACACTCCTACGAGCAGTACTTC.

This clone was seen only a few times. The chain joins TRBV11-3 to TRBJ2-5, with D hard to call. Trimming pared 0 bases from V and 0 bases from J, leaving 2 bases between. Germline loops: CDR1 SGHNT, CDR2 YENEEA. The CDR3 has 13 residues. DNA for the CDR3: TGTGCCAGCAGCTTAGACTACCAAGAGACCCAGTACTTC. This gives the protein CASSLDYQETQYF. Full variable domain (remainder filled in from reference TRBV11-3 and TRBJ2-5): EAGVVQSPRYKIIEKKQPVAFWCNPISGHNTLYWYLQNLGQGPELLIRYENEEAVDDSQLPKDRFSAERLKGVDSTLKIQPAELGDSAVYLCASSLDYQETQYFGPGTRLLVL.

The count of this clone is one. The CDR3 DNA reads as TGCGCCAGCAGCCAAGAGGGATGGGGCTCCGGTCGGTCAGTCGGGGAGCTGTTTTTT. Translating it yields CASSQEGWGSGRSVGELFF. This chain connects TRBV4-1 to TRBJ2-2, with D possibly TRBD1 on 5 matching bases. V was shortened by 0 bases and J by 7 bases, with 24 bases between the two germline ends. The CDR3 is 19 amino acids. Germline CDR1 reads MGHRA; CDR2 reads YSYEKL.

This clone was seen a handful of times. The rearrangement joins TRBV6-1 to TRBJ2-2, with D perhaps TRBD2 (5 bases). This CDR3 is 14 amino acids long. From germline, CDR1 is MNHNS and CDR2 SASEGT. Trimming left V 8 bases short and J 0 bases short, with 10 bases between. CDR3 region: CASSTSPNTGELFF. The CDR3 DNA reads TGTGCCAGCTCCACTAGTCCGAACACCGGGGAGCTGTTTTTT.

The chain combines TRBV11-2 with TRBJ1-1; 9 bases match TRBD1. The germline V gene has CDR1 SGHAT and CDR2 FQNNGV. V gave up 6 bases and J gave up 1 base; unmatched junction bases: 9. The CDR3 is made up of 16 amino acids. CDR3 amino acids: CASSRTGGRKNTEAFF. CDR3 DNA: TGTGCCAGCAGTCGAACAGGGGGCAGGAAGAACACTGAAGCTTTCTTT.

The chain carries TRBV27 and TRBJ2-5; TRBD1 matches at 7 bases. The germline V gene has CDR1 MNHEY and CDR2 SMNVEV (reference sequence). V dropped 6 bases and J dropped 2; count of bases not matched to a gene: 9. This CDR3 is 15 amino acids long. The CDR3 spells CASSRQGRGQETQYF. The CDR3 DNA reads TGTGCCAGCAGCCGACAGGGCAGGGGACAAGAGACCCAGTACTTC.

The chain employs TRBV7-2 and TRBJ1-2; D not certain. V was trimmed by 5 bases and J by 5 bases, leaving 21 bases between them. The CDR3 length is 16 residues. The V gene's germline CDR1 is SGHTA and CDR2 FQGNSA. The CDR3 nucleotides are TGTGCCAGCAGCCCCAGAGCAGGCCTTATTCTTTATGGCTACACCTTC. Amino acid sequence: CASSPRAGLILYGYTF.

This clone was recorded only once. The gene calls are TRBV29-1 and TRBJ1-2; 10 positions agree with TRBD1. V gave up 8 bases and J gave up 7 bases; unmatched junction bases: 10. Germline CDR1 SQVTM, CDR2 ANQGSEA. The CDR3 is made up of 13 amino acids. The CDR3 region has the DNA TGCAGCACCGAAACCCGGGACAGGGGTGGCTACACCTTC. Translated: CSTETRDRGGYTF.

V is TRBV2 and J is TRBJ2-7; D is perhaps TRBD1 (5 bases). The V and J ends lost 3 bases and 4 bases respectively, with 13 bases between them. Germline loops: CDR1 SNHLY, CDR2 FYNNEI. The CDR3 spans 14 residues. As DNA, the CDR3 is TGTGCCAGCAGTGATAGGCAGGGCCGGTACGAGCAGTACTTC. Amino acids: CASSDRQGRYEQYF.

This clone showed up just a few times. V usage is TRBV27 and J usage is TRBJ2-1; D perhaps matches TRBD2 (5 bases). Germline values: CDR1 MNHEY, CDR2 SMNVEV (reference sequence). The CDR3 sequence is 15 residues long. Trimming shortened V by 6 bases and J by 8 bases, and 20 bases separated the two germline ends. The DNA of the CDR3 is TGTGCCAGCAGAAGAGAGCGGCTGCGTATCGATGAGCAGTTCTTC. Protein product: CASRRERLRIDEQFF.